This record covers a single T cell receptor (beta chain). This clonotype was recorded many times. Its recognized antigen is unknown. The sample holds no much larger clone one base away, and base qualities are not on file. In light of the paper, this sample's time point label describes: sample taken at primary tumor resection. Donors were around 69 patients with early-stage, untreated non-small cell lung cancer from the lung TRACERx cohort. Whole RNA extracted from tumor and nontumor lung tissue, or from cryopreserved PBMC samples, was used for TCR sequencing without cell sorting. Patients were selected for TCR sequencing only if sufficient RNA was available from at least two tumor regions. Before selection, tumor and adjacent nontumor lung specimens were reviewed by a lung pathologist. Library preparation was by 5' RACE. The instrument was a NextSeq 500. In the TCR library protocol, a unique molecular identifier was attached to each TCR cDNA molecule so that PCR and sequencing errors could be corrected. In the paper's pipeline: TCR identification, UMI-based error correction and CDR3 extraction were all carried out with Decombinator tools. TCRs above a frequency of 2 per 1,000, corresponding to the top 1% of the tumor frequency distribution, were defined as expanded. Expanded tumor TCRs statistically deemed absent (corrected P<0.05) from at least one tumor region were classed as regional, and all other expanded tumor TCRs were classed as ubiquitous. Rényi diversity was computed with the R vegan package after subsampling each repertoire 100 times to 5,000 TCRs. CDR3 similarity networks were built from amino acid triplet string-kernel similarity, connecting CDR3s with pairwise similarity above 0.82. TCRdb handled the public reads itself, with Q25 trimming in fastp and clone calling in MiXCR, and kept productive beta chains. Each record represents a unique CDR3 protein, reported with the most common genes and DNA among its rows. The authors' filters were not applied to this entry. Here the sample has fewer than 10,000 distinct CDR3 sequences; around 6.7% occur a single time. The leading ten clones occupy about a sixth of the sample.

The entry originates in a study of spatial heterogeneity in lung cancer (dated by TCRdb to about 2019). Study-level background: More beta-chain than alpha-chain transcripts were consistently detected, likely reflecting higher beta-chain transcript abundance. In non-small cell lung cancer, the study made a quantitative comparison of TCR alpha and beta repertoires among multiple tumor regions, matched nontumor lung and blood. The study linked features of the TCR repertoire to counts of nonsynonymous mutations, which were determined by whole-exome sequencing of tumor tissue. TCR transcript counts in tumor regions correlated strongly with a T cell transcriptional module score from matched bulk RNA-seq. At surgery, some 220 tumor regions, almost 65 matched nontumor lung samples and 56 PBMC samples were TCR-sequenced for both alpha and beta chains. In the raw uncorrected reads, each unique combination of TCR and UMI appeared more than ten times on average. The investigation overall reported the following: Counts of ubiquitous and regional expanded TCRs were found to correlate with counts of ubiquitous and regional nonsynonymous mutations, respectively. TCR-seq coverage of tumor T cells was estimated to be only roughly 7% for alpha chains and 13% to 15% for beta chains. Additional single-cell paired TCR alpha and beta sequencing was considered necessary to confirm, at a functional level, the hypothesis that regional TCRs recognize regional mutations. The tumor nonsynonymous mutation count correlated with the number of expanded alpha and beta TCRs within the tumor.

Via the germline V gene, CDR1 is ENHRY and CDR2 SYGVKD. The CDR3 measures 14 amino acids from cysteine to phenylalanine. Of the read, only the CDR3 DNA is kept; its 42 bases are in frame from base 1. Germline trimming amounts to 8 bases on V and 8 bases on J, with 14 as the count of junction bases outside the gene matches. This chain is built from TRBV10-3 and TRBJ1-2; TRBD1 matches 7 bases in the middle. The sequences come from lung tumor tissue, collected at surgery. This clonotype was sampled from a female donor with early-stage non-small cell lung cancer. The CDR3 protein: CAIGDPQGGEGYTF. The sequence in DNA is TGTGCCATCGGAGACCCCCAGGGGGGAGAGGGCTACACCTTC.